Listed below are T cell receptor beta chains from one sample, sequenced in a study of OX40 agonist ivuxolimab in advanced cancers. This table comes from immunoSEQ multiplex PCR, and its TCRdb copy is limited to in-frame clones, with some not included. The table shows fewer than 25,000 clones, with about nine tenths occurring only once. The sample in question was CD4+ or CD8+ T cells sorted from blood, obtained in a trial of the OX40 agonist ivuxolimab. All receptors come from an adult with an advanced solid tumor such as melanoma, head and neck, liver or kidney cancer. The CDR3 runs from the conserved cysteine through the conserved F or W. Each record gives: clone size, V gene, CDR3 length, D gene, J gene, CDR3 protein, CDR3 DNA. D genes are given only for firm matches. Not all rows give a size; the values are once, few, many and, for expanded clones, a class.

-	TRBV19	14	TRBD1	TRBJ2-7	CASSMTGGSYEQYF	TGTGCCAGTAGTATGACAGGGGGCTCCTACGAGCAGTACTTC
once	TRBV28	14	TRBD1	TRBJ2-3	CASSSRTGQDTQYF	TGTGCCAGCAGTTCGCGGACAGGGCAAGATACGCAGTATTTT
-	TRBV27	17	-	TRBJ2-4	CASKPPTDSHLGNIQYF	TGTGCCAGCAAGCCCCCCACGGACAGCCACCTCGGAAACATTCAGTACTTC
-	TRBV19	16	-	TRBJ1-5	CASIGIRVGVNQPQHF	TGTGCCAGTATCGGCATCAGGGTTGGAGTCAATCAGCCCCAGCATTTT
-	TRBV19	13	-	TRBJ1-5	CASSGANNQPQHF	TGTGCCAGTAGTGGAGCGAACAATCAGCCCCAGCATTTT
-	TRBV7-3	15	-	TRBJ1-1	CASSSPGPVNTEAFF	TGTGCCAGCAGCTCGCCAGGACCTGTGAACACTGAAGCTTTCTTT
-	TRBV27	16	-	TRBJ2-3	CASSPLGDRWGDTQYF	TGTGCCAGCAGTCCCCTGGGGGATAGGTGGGGAGATACGCAGTATTTT
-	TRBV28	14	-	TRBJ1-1	CASSEGHDYTEAFF	TGTGCCAGCAGTGAGGGACACGATTACACTGAAGCTTTCTTT
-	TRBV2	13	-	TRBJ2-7	CASGGGLSYEQYF	TGTGCCAGCGGGGGTGGCCTCTCCTACGAGCAGTACTTC
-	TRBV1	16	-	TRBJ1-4	CTSSQDRQLLNEKLFF	TGCACCAGCAGCCAAGATCGACAGCTACTTAATGAAAAACTGTTTTTT
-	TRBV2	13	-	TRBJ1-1	CASIGGTNTEAFF	TGTGCCAGCATCGGTGGCACGAACACTGAAGCTTTCTTT
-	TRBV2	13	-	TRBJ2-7	CASSEGSSYEQYF	TGTGCCAGCAGTGAAGGCTCCTCCTACGAGCAGTACTTC
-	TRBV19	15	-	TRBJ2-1	CASSITGSSYNEQFF	TGTGCCAGTAGTATTACAGGGAGCTCCTACAATGAGCAGTTCTTC